These 6 T cell receptor beta chains came from one sample sequenced in a study of T cell responses to AZD1222 COVID-19 vaccine. TCRdb keeps only in-frame clones here, not all; method: immunoSEQ multiplex PCR. There are 120,000 to 150,000 clones in the sample; 90% occur only once, and around 3.5% lies in the top ten. Sequencing was performed on peripheral blood, taken on day 0 of AZD1222 vaccination. These receptors were collected from an adult in good health.

This chain uses TRBV19 with TRBJ1-5; weak D call: TRBD1 (6 bases). The germline CDR1 and CDR2 sequences are LNHDA and SQIVND (reference sequence). The CDR3 loop spans 13 amino acids. Trimming took 6 bases from V and 7 from J, leaving 13 bases between them. CDR3 protein: CASRQGREQPQHF. CDR3 sequence (DNA): TGTGCCAGTAGACAGGGAAGAGAACAGCCCCAGCATTTT.

This clone appeared a single time. V usage is TRBV15 and J usage is TRBJ1-5; D may be TRBD1 (5 bases). V lost 1 base and J lost 5, with 9 bases in between. In germline, CDR1 is LNHNV, CDR2 YYDKDF (reference sequence). This CDR3 contains 14 residues. CDR3 loop: CATSRVGGDQPQHF. CDR3 coding DNA: TGTGCCACCAGCAGAGTGGGGGGAGATCAGCCCCAGCATTTT.

The chain carries TRBV11-2 and TRBJ1-6; D is unclear. The ends were cut back, 3 bases at V and 3 bases at J, with 9 bases in the middle. The CDR3 runs to 15 residues. Germline V gene lookup returns CDR1 SGHAT and CDR2 FQNNGV. CDR3 loop: CASSLQADYNSPLHF. The DNA for the CDR3 is TGTGCCAGCAGCTTGCAGGCAGACTATAATTCACCCCTCCACTTT.

This chain uses TRBV7-9 with TRBJ2-3; 9 nucleotides agree with TRBD2. This CDR3 comprises 18 residues. Germline trimming cut 7 bases from V and 0 bases from J; bases unmatched to any gene: 14. Looked up from germline, CDR1 is SEHNR and CDR2 is FQNEAQ (reference sequence). CDR3 region: CASTLGASGVASTDTQYF. In DNA, the CDR3 is TGTGCCAGCACCCTAGGGGCTAGCGGGGTAGCTAGCACAGATACGCAGTATTTT. The variable domain in full, completed from reference TRBV7-9 and TRBJ2-3, reads DTGVSQNPRHKITKRGQNVTFRCDPISEHNRLYWYRQTLGQGPEFLTYFQNEAQLEKSRLLSDRFSAERPKGSFSTLEIQRTEQGDSAMYLCASTLGASGVASTDTQYFGPGTRLTVL.

The J gene is TRBJ2-2, the V gene TRBV7-3; maybe TRBD1 (5 bases). The CDR3 consists of 16 residues. V was trimmed by 1 base and J by 4 bases, leaving 13 bases between them. Germline loops: CDR1 SGHTA, CDR2 FQGTGA. The CDR3 protein is CASSLIGRATTGELFF. The CDR3 DNA is TGTGCCAGCAGCTTAATAGGCAGGGCTACCACCGGGGAGCTGTTTTTT.

The chain has TRBV21-1 and TRBJ2-7; TRBD1, as called in the table, went unchecked against the DNA. TRBV21-1 corresponds to a pseudogene. The CDR3 length is 15 residues. Here the CDR3 DNA reads TGTGCCAGCAGCAAAGCCCCAGGGGGAGCCTACGAGCAGTACTTC. Translated, it gives CASSKAPGGAYEQYF.